This T cell receptor beta chain was obtained from a study of blood T cell repertoires in COVID-19 (TCRdb year 2020). A note on the overall study: Samples covering the acute and convalescent phases of COVID-19 were provided by collaborators in the United States, Italy and Spain. Where HLA class I and class II types were available, the types were taken from metadata supplied by the sample provider, not from assay-based typing. Samples were obtained from the ongoing ImmuneRACE study (first 160 participants) and from about 1,300 subjects provided by 6 global collaborators. A de-identified subject ID, COVID-19 status, age in years and sex were almost always included in the sample metadata. The repertoires were made available in a free public database intended to serve as a resource for research on the immune response to SARS-CoV-2. The material from the prospective study consisted of cDNA or gDNA derived from T cells, B-cell-depleted T cells, or PBMCs. Subjects who had been exposed to COVID-19, were actively infected with it, or had recovered from it provided the deeply sampled blood TCRbeta repertoires that made up the dataset. Broader findings and caveats from the paper: The quantity of clinical and demographic metadata differed by source and by participant and was supplied without curation.

Whole blood was collected in K2EDTA tubes by collaborating institutions according to the institutions' own protocols. For TCRbeta analysis, collaborator samples were shipped as frozen whole blood, as isolated PBMCs, or as DNA extracted from either sample type. The immunoSEQ Assay, a bias-controlled multiplex PCR, was used to amplify TCRbeta CDR3 regions from genomic DNA. The published analysis was carried out like this. The number of nucleated cells in each sample was estimated by amplification of reference gene primers within the assay. Sequence reads were collapsed and filtered to measure the absolute abundance of every unique TCRbeta CDR3 rearrangement. For each sample, productive Simpson clonality was calculated as the square root of Simpson's diversity index across productive rearrangements. As stored in TCRdb, this immuneACCESS dataset retains in-frame rearrangements with V and J assigned. A fraction of the clones does not appear; measured against another copy, unresolved V genes explain less than half of the discrepancy, and the remainder lacks a known reason. V, J and clone size were drawn from that table, and D and trimming were deduced from the DNA. Present in this sample are tens of thousands of clones, around 83% of which were seen just once. The ten largest clonotypes hold 7% to 9.5% of the sample.

A note on this clone: Its cognate antigen has yet to be identified. No much larger clone exists at a distance of one base, and base qualities are not known.

What was sequenced was peripheral blood. The TCR comes from a human donor in a cohort sampled during active COVID-19.

The nucleotide sequence is given as TGTGCCAGCTCACCTCGGCGGGAGGAGATTTTCTTC. Translated, this gives CASSPRREEIFF. The V gene is TRBV18 and the J gene is TRBJ2-1, and TRBD2 aligns with 8 junction nucleotides. As encoded in the germline V gene, CDR1 is KGHSH while CDR2 is LQKENI. CDR3 length: 12 amino acids, cysteine to phenylalanine. CDR3 DNA only is kept here, 36 bases in frame from base 1. Trimming accounts for 3 bases at V and 16 bases at J, while the number of junction bases matched to no gene is 8.